The clone carrying this T cell receptor (beta chain) has a count of ten or more. Antigen: not known. This sample stems from a study of T-cell memory formation after mild COVID-19. Study-wide background: TCR clustering was largely donor specific.

Study results and caveats: Among contracting clones, CD4+ were mainly CM/EM and CD8+ enriched in EMRA. A second wave of clones peaked on day 37, and their SARS-CoV-2 specificity went unconfirmed. Certain responding clones were present in pre-infection memory, suggesting participation of cross-reactive memory.

The CDR3 sequence is 15 residues long. Trimming removed 0 bases from V and 3 bases from J, with 9 bases in between. Germline V CDR1 and CDR2: LGHNA, YSLEER. TCRdb re-analysed the 5' RACE reads in MiXCR, keeping a single row per CDR3 protein. The table lists about 350,000 distinct CDR3 sequences, roughly 13% of them singletons, with 22% in the top ten. This clonotype originated in a young man who had mild COVID-19 (a few samples of this study predate the infection). Cell type and time point are not known. Source material: PBMCs or a T cell subset sorted from them (not recorded which). V usage is TRBV4-3 and J usage is TRBJ2-1, with a possible D match to TRBD2 (5 bases). CDR3: CASSQEPGFYNEQFF. The CDR3 DNA follows: TGCGCCAGCAGCCAAGAGCCGGGATTCTACAATGAGCAGTTCTTC.